Described below is a single TCR beta chain sequence and its context. Using immunoSEQ multiplex PCR, the repertoire was profiled, and TCRdb retains in-frame clones only, with some absent. The sample lists 640,000 or so clones, about 90% seen once, with just under 0.0095% in the top ten. V lost 4 bases, J lost 7 bases, and 4 bases stayed unmatched. The CDR3 contains 12 residues. Germline V gene data show CDR1 as SGHRS and CDR2 as YFSETQ. The data stem from a study of shared T cell receptors in the human thymus. The same sample was also studied in work on human thymus T cells.

This chain joins TRBV5-1 and TRBJ1-1; TRBD1 matches 7 bases. The sample comprised thymocytes. This TCR derives from a boy less than two years old with a congenital heart defect. In DNA, the CDR3 is TGCGCCAGCAGCCCCAACAGGGGTGAAGCTTTCTTT. It codes for CASSPNRGEAFF.